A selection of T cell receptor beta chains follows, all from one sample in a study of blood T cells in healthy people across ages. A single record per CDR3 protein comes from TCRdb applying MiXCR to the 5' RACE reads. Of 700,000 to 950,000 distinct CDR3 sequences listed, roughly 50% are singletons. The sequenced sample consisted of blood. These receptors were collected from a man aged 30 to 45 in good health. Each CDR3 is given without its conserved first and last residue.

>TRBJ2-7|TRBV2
ASSEAGAGVGEQY
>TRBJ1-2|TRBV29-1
SVRGEGDGYT
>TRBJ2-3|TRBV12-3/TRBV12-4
ASHGRGTADVQY
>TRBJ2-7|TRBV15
ATNNKGKTSISYNEQY
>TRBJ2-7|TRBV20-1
SASDYRGYEQY
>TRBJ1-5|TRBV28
ASITSGTPKNQPQH
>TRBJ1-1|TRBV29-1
SVRDQNTEAF
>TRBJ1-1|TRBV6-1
ASRRGPEAF
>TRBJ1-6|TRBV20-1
SALRTGEYHSPLH
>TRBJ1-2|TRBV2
ASSMTGAWYGYT
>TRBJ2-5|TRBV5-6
ASSLWGGGGDQETQY
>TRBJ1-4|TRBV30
AWSLRDVEKLF
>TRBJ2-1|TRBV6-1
ASNNGQTYNEQF
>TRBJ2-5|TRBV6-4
ASSGAISVWETQY
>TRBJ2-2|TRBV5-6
ASSLGRVGELF
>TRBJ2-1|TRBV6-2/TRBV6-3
ASTLKGWLPPHDEQF
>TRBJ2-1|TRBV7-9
ASSTSPQGSRYNEQF